The 16 T cell receptor beta chains below were found in one sample sequenced in a study of cytomegalovirus exposure and HLA in healthy donors (dated by TCRdb to the late 2010s). The library was obtained by the immunoSEQ multiplex PCR assay. For the multiplex PCR, a mixture combining 60 forward primers for TCR Vbeta segments and 13 reverse primers for TCR Jbeta segments was used. Imported from immuneACCESS, the table was reduced by TCRdb to in-frame sequences with V and J called. These copies leave out some clones; in studies compared against another copy, an unresolved V gene accounts for under half, and the cause of the remainder is not known. The sample table holds 200,000 to 250,000 clones, of which 65% to 85% were seen once. The ten largest account for roughly 0.7% of the sample. The specimen sequenced was PBMCs. The receptors here all came from a boy younger than 10 in good health and CMV-seronegative.

V is TRBV19 and J is TRBJ2-6; a possible D gene is TRBD1 (6 bases). Germline CDR1 and CDR2: LNHDA and SQIVND (reference sequence). The CDR3 loop spans 16 amino acids. V was cut by 1 base and J by 4 bases, with 11 bases left in between. The CDR3 protein is CASSIGGLPGANVLTF. The CDR3 DNA is TGTGCCAGTAGTATAGGGGGGCTTCCCGGGGCCAACGTCCTGACTTTC.

The rearrangement links TRBV7-9 to TRBJ2-3; D gene ambiguous. Trimming removed 4 bases from V and 2 bases from J, with 16 bases in between. CDR1 SEHNR and CDR2 FQNEAQ come from the germline V gene (reference sequence). This CDR3 has 16 residues. CDR3: CASSSLTSKNTDTQYF. The CDR3 DNA reads as TGTGCCAGCAGCTCATTGACAAGCAAAAACACAGATACGCAGTATTTT. Full variable domain (remainder filled in from reference TRBV7-9 and TRBJ2-3): DTGVSQNPRHKITKRGQNVTFRCDPISEHNRLYWYRQTLGQGPEFLTYFQNEAQLEKSRLLSDRFSAERPKGSFSTLEIQRTEQGDSAMYLCASSSLTSKNTDTQYFGPGTRLTVL.

This clone was recorded only once. This chain joins TRBV7-9 and TRBJ1-2; D perhaps matches TRBD1 (6 bases). Deletions cut 2 bases from V and 8 bases from J, with 15 bases between. The CDR3 has 14 residues. CDR1 is SEHNR and CDR2 is FQNEAQ in the germline V gene (reference sequence). CDR3 sequence (DNA): TGTGCCAGCAGCTTATCAGACAGGAGTGTCGGCTACACCTTC. The encoded protein is CASSLSDRSVGYTF.

This clone is a singleton in its sample. The chain joins TRBV6-1 to TRBJ2-7, with 7 bases fitting TRBD1. V gave up 4 bases and J gave up 3 bases; unmatched junction bases: 6. The length of the CDR3 is 14 residues. In germline, CDR1 is MNHNS, CDR2 SASEGT. The DNA of the CDR3 is TGTGCCAGCAGTGCTAGACAGGGAAGCTACGAGCAGTACTTC. Its protein is CASSARQGSYEQYF.

V gene TRBV19 combines with J gene TRBJ1-3; D unresolved. The CDR3 loop spans 13 amino acids. V lost 10 bases and J 2 bases, leaving 12 bases between the germline ends. The V gene's germline CDR1 is LNHDA and CDR2 SQIVND (reference sequence). The DNA of the CDR3 is TGTGCCATCGAGGGCCTAGCTGGAAACACCATATATTTT. Amino acids: CAIEGLAGNTIYF.

The chain uses TRBV19 and TRBJ2-7; 8 nucleotides line up with TRBD1. CDR1 is LNHDA and CDR2 is SQIVND in the germline V gene (reference sequence). J lost 0 bases, V lost 6 bases, and 4 bases had no gene match. This CDR3 is 14 amino acids long. The DNA for the CDR3 is TGTGCCAGTAGGGGACAGGTTAGCTCCTACGAGCAGTACTTC. Its protein product is CASRGQVSSYEQYF.

The chain employs TRBV6-1 and TRBJ1-6; D gene uncertain. CDR3 length: 14 residues. V lost 3 bases and J lost 8, with 11 bases in between. The germline CDR1 and CDR2 sequences are MNHNS and SASEGT. CDR3 sequence: CASSDGSMDSPLHF. CDR3 coding DNA: TGTGCCAGCAGTGATGGGAGCATGGATTCACCCCTCCACTTT.

This rearrangement joins TRBV18 to TRBJ2-7, with 9 bases aligning to TRBD1. Trimming cost V 4 bases and J 2 bases; bases outside gene matches: 6. CDR3 length: 15 amino acids. Germline loops: CDR1 KGHSH, CDR2 LQKENI. CDR3 sequence reads: CASSHRDRATYEQYF. The CDR3 DNA reads TGTGCCAGCTCACACCGGGACAGGGCCACCTACGAGCAGTACTTC.

In nucleotides, the CDR3 is TGTGCCAGCAGTGAGATAGTTGAAGCTTTCTTT. This codes for CASSEIVEAFF. The chain couples TRBV6-5 to TRBJ1-1; D unclear. From germline, CDR1 is MNHEY and CDR2 SVGAGI. V gave up 5 bases and J gave up 7 bases, with 8 bases separating them. This CDR3 is 11 amino acids long.

As regards this clone: An end of the junction differs from the germline gene, which may be a read error. This chain uses TRBV7-7 with TRBJ2-7, with TRBD2 as a possible D gene (6 bases). Germline lookup yields CDR1 SSHAT and CDR2 FNYEAQ (reference sequence). CDR3 length: 13 residues. CDR3 sequence reads: CASSKTRGHEQYF. The CDR3 bases are TGTGCTAGCAGCAAGACTAGGGGCCACGAGCAGTACTTC.

This CDR3 is CASSSTSGSGETQYF. As DNA, the CDR3 is TGTGCCAGCAGCTCGACTAGCGGGAGTGGTGAGACCCAGTACTTC. The genes are TRBV11-2 and TRBJ2-5, with 12 bases lining up with TRBD2. The CDR3 totals 15 residues. Germline CDR1 is SGHAT and CDR2 is FQNNGV. After removal of 4 bases from V and 5 bases from J, the junction contained 5 bases not matched to a gene.

The V call is TRBV13, the J call TRBJ1-1; no firm D call. Germline CDR1 is PRHDT and CDR2 is FYEKMQ (reference sequence). Trimming removed 8 bases from V and 5 bases from J, with 15 bases in between. CDR3 length equals 13 residues. The CDR3 loop is CASSDLFGTEAFF. The CDR3 DNA is TGTGCCAGCTCTGACTTATTCGGGACTGAAGCTTTCTTT.

The chain carries TRBV30 and TRBJ2-3, with TRBD2 matching 11 bases. The CDR3 is made up of 15 amino acids. J lost 2 bases, V lost 4 bases, and 5 bases had no gene match. From germline, CDR1 is GTSNPN and CDR2 SVGIG (reference sequence). CDR3 nucleotides: TGTGCCTGGATTAAGACTAGCGGGAACACAGATACGCAGTATTTT. Residues: CAWIKTSGNTDTQYF.

Concerning this clone: One junction end disagrees with the germline gene, perhaps due to a read error. The chain is built from TRBV5-6 and TRBJ1-2; tentative D call: TRBD1 (5 bases). CDR1 SGHDT and CDR2 YYEEEE come from the germline V gene. The CDR3 sequence is 14 residues long. CDR3 residues: CASSLLGGRNGYPF. CDR3 DNA: TGTGCCAGCAGCTTGTTGGGGGGAAGGAATGGCTACCCCTTC.

The chain combines TRBV29-1 with TRBJ1-1; the D is unclear. This CDR3 contains 15 residues. Germline V gene lookup returns CDR1 SQVTM and CDR2 ANQGSEA. Trimming stripped 2 bases from V and 1 base from J, with 14 bases between. In DNA, the CDR3 is TGCAGCGTTGAAAGTCGGAGTGGTAGGAACACTGAAGCTTTCTTT. This sequence encodes CSVESRSGRNTEAFF.

The chain is built from TRBV7-9 and TRBJ2-7; 10 bases agree with TRBD2. Germline CDR1 and CDR2: SEHNR and FQNEAQ (reference sequence). The ends lost 7 bases at V and 7 bases at J; junction bases unmatched: 13. The CDR3 loop spans 15 amino acids. This chain's CDR3 is CASTPSTSGIGEQYF. In DNA form, the CDR3 reads TGTGCCAGCACCCCTAGCACTAGCGGGATTGGGGAGCAGTACTTC.